Here is one T cell receptor beta chain with its context. The entry originates in a study of shared clonotypes between healthy human individuals. This CDR3 is 14 amino acids long. V shed 6 bases, J shed 5 bases, and the junction held 9 bases outside the gene matches. Looked up from germline, CDR1 is SGHRS and CDR2 is YFSETQ. Sequencing used immunoSEQ multiplex PCR; TCRdb keeps in-frame clones, though not all of them. The sample records a few million clones, 90% to 97% being singletons. This sequence originates from a man aged 18 to 30 in good health. Sequenced: naive CD4+ T cells sorted from blood. Described subset: CD45RA+ positively selected. The J gene is TRBJ2-5, the V gene TRBV5-1; 8 nucleotides line up with TRBD1. CDR3 amino acids: CASNTDRGGETQYF. The CDR3 DNA reads TGCGCCAGCAACACCGACAGGGGTGGGGAGACCCAGTACTTC. Based on the CDR3 plus reference TRBV5-1 and TRBJ2-5, the full variable domain is KAGVTQTPRYLIKTRGQQVTLSCSPISGHRSVSWYQQTPGQGLQFLFEYFSETQRNKGNFPGRFSGRQFSNSRSEMNVSTLELGDSALYLCASNTDRGGETQYFGPGTRLLVL.